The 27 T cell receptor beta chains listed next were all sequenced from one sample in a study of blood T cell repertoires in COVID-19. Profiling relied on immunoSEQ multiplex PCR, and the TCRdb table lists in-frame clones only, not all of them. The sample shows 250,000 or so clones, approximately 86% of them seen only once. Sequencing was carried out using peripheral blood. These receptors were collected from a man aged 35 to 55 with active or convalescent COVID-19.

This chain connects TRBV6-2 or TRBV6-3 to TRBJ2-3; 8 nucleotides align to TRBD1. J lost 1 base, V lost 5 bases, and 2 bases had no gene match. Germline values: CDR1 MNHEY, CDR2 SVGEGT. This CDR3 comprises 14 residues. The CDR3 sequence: CASSLTGGTDTQYF. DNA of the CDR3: TGTGCCAGCAGTCTGACAGGGGGCACAGATACGCAGTATTTT.

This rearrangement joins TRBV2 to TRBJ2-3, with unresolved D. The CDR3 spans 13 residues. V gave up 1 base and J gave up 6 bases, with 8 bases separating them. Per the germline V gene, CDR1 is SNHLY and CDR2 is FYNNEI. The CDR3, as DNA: TGTGCCAGCAGTGAAGATACGGTGGATACGCAGTATTTT. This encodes CASSEDTVDTQYF.

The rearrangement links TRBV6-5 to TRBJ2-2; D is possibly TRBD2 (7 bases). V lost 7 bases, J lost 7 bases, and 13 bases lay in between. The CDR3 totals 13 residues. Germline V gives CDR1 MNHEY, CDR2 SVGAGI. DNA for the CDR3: TGTGCCAGCACCCGGGGGGCGGTCGGGGAGCTGTTTTTT. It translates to CASTRGAVGELFF.

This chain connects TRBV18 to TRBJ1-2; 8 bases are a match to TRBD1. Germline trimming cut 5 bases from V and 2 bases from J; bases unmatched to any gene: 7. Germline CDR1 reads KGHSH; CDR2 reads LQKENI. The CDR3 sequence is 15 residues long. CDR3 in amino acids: CASSSRQGINYGYTF. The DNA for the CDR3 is TGTGCCAGCTCATCGAGACAGGGGATAAACTATGGCTACACCTTC.

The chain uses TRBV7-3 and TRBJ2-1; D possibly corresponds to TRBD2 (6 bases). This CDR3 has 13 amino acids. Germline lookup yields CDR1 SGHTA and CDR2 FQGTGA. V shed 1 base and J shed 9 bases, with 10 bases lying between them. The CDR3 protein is CASSLNGGLEQFF. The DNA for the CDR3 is TGTGCCAGCAGCTTAAACGGAGGGCTTGAGCAGTTCTTC.

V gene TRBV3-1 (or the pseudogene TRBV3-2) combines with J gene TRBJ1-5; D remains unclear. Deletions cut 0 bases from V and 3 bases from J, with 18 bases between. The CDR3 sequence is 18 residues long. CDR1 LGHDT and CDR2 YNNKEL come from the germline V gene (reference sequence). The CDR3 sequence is CASSQEVVKPGNNQPQHF. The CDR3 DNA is TGTGCCAGCAGCCAAGAAGTTGTTAAGCCGGGAAACAATCAGCCCCAGCATTTT.

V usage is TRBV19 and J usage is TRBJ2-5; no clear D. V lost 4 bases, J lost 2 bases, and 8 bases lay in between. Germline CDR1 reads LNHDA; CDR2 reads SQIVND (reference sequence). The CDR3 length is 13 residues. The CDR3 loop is CASSSRGQETQYF. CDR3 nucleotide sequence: TGTGCCAGTAGTAGTCGCGGACAAGAGACCCAGTACTTC.

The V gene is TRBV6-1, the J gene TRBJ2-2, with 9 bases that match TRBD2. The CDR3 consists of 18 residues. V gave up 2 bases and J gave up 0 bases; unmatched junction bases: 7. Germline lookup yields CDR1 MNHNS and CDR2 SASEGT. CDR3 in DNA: TGTGCCAGCAGTGAATCCCCTAGCGGGGCCTCGAACACCGGGGAGCTGTTTTTT. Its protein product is CASSESPSGASNTGELFF.

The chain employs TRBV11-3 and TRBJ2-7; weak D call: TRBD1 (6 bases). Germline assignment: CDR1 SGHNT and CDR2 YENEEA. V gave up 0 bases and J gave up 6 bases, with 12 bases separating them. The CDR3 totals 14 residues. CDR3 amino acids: CASSLDQYRVEQYF. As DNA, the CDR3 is TGTGCCAGCAGCTTAGATCAGTACAGGGTCGAGCAGTACTTC.

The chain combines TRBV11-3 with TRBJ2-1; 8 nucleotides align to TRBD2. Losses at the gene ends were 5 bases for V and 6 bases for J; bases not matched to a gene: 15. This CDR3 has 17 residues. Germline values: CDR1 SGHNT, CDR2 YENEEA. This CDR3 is CASSPSLPGGAGNEQFF. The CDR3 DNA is TGTGCCAGCAGCCCATCCTTACCCGGGGGGGCGGGCAATGAGCAGTTCTTC.

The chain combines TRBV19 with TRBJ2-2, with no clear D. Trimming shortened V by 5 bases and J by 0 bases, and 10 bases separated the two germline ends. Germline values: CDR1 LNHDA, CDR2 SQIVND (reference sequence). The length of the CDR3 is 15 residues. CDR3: CASSPTRTNTGELFF. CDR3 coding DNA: TGTGCCAGTAGTCCTACGCGGACGAACACCGGGGAGCTGTTTTTT.

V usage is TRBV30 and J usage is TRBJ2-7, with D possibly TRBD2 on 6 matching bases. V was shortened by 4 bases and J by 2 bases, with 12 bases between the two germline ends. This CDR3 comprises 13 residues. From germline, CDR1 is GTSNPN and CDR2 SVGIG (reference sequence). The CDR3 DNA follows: TGTGCCTGGACCGGGACTGATACCTACGAGCAGTACTTC. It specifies CAWTGTDTYEQYF.

The CDR3 bases are TGTGCCAGCAGCCCTTGGGACAGGGTAAATCAGCCCCAGCATTTT. This gives the protein CASSPWDRVNQPQHF. This chain links TRBV28 with TRBJ1-5; the match to TRBD1 covers 9 bases. This CDR3 contains 15 residues. V was pared by 6 bases and J by 4 bases, with 7 bases of the junction left unmatched. Germline V lookup: CDR1 MDHEN, CDR2 SYDVKM.

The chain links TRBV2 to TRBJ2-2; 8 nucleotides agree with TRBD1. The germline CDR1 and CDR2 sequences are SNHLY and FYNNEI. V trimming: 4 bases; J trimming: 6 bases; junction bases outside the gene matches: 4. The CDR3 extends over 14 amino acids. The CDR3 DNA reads TGTGCCAGCAGTGGACACAGGGGGGCCGGGGAGCTGTTTTTT. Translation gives CASSGHRGAGELFF.

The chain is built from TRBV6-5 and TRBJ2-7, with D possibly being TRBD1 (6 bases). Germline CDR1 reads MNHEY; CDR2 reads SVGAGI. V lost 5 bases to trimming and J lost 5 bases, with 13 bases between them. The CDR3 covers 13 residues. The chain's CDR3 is CASSLTGFNEQYF. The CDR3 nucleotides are TGTGCCAGCAGTCTAACAGGGTTCAACGAGCAGTACTTC.

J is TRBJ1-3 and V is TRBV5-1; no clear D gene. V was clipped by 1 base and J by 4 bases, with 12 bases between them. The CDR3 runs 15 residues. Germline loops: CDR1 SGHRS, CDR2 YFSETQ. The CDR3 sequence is CASSLTGLGGNTIYF. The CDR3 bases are TGCGCCAGCAGCTTGACGGGTTTAGGCGGAAACACCATATATTTT.

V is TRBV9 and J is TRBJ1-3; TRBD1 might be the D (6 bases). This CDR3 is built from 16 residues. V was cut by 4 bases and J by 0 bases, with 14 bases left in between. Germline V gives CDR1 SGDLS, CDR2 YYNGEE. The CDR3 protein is CASSLGQTVSGNTIYF. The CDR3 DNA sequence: TGTGCCAGCAGCCTCGGACAGACAGTCTCTGGAAACACCATATATTTT.

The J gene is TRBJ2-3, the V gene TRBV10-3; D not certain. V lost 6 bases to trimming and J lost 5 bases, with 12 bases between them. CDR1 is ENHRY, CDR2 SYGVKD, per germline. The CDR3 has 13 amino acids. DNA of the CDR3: TGTGCCATCAGGACATCGGTCGGAGATACGCAGTATTTT. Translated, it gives CAIRTSVGDTQYF.

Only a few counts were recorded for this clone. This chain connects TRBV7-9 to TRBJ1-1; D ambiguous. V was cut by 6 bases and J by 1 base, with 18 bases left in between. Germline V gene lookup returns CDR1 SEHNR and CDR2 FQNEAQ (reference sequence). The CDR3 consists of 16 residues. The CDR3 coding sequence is TGTGCCAGCAGTCCCGGGAGGCAGGTCGGGAACACTGAAGCTTTCTTT. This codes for CASSPGRQVGNTEAFF.

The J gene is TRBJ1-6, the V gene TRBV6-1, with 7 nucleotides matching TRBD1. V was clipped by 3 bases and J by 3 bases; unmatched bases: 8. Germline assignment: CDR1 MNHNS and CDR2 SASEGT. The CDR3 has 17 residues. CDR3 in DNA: TGTGCCAGCAGTGATGCCATGACAGGGAGCTATAATTCACCCCTCCACTTT. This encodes CASSDAMTGSYNSPLHF.

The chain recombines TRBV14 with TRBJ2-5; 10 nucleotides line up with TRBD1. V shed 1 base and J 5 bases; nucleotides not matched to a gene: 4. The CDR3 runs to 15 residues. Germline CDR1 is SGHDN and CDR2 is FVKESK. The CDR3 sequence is CASSQGTGGMETQYF. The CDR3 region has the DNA TGTGCCAGCAGCCAAGGGACAGGGGGAATGGAGACCCAGTACTTC.

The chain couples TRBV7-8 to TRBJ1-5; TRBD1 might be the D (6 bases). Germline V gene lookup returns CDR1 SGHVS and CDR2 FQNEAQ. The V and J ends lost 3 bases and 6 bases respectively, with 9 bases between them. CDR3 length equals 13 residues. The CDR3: CASSLAGAQPQHF. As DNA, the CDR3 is TGTGCCAGCAGCTTGGCAGGGGCTCAGCCCCAGCATTTT.

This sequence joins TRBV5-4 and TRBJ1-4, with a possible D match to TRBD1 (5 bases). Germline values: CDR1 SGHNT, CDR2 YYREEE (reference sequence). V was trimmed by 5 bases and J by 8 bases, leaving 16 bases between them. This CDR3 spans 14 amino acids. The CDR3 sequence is CASSLWGSTEKLFF. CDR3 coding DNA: TGTGCCAGCAGTCTGTGGGGCAGTACAGAAAAACTGTTTTTT.

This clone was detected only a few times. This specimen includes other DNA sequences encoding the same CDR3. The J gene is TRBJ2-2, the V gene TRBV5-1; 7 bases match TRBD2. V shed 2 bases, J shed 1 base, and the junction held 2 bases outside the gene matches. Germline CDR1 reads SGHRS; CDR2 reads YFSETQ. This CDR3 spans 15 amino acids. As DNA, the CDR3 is TGCGCCAGCAGCTTTTCGGGAGGGAACACCGGGGAGCTGTTTTTT. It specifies CASSFSGGNTGELFF. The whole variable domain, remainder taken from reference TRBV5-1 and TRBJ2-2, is KAGVTQTPRYLIKTRGQQVTLSCSPISGHRSVSWYQQTPGQGLQFLFEYFSETQRNKGNFPGRFSGRQFSNSRSEMNVSTLELGDSALYLCASSFSGGNTGELFFGEGSRLTVL.

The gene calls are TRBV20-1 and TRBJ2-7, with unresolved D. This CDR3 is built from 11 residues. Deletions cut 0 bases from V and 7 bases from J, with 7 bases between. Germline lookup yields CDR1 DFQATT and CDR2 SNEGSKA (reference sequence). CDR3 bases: TGCAGTGCTAGAGAGACTTCGGAGCAGTACTTC. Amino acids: CSARETSEQYF.

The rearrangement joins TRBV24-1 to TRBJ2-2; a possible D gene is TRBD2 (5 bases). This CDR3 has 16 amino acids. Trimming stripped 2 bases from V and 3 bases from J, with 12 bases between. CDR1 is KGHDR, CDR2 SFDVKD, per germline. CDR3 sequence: CATSDSPAVDTGELFF. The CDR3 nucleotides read TGTGCCACCAGTGATTCCCCAGCGGTGGACACCGGGGAGCTGTTTTTT.

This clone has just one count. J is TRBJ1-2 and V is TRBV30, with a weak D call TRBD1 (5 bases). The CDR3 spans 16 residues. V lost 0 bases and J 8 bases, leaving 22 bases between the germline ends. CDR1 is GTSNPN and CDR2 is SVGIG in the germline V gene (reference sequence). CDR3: CAWSVFVIDSPRGYTF. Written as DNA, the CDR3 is TGTGCCTGGAGTGTGTTTGTTATCGACAGCCCCAGGGGCTACACCTTC.